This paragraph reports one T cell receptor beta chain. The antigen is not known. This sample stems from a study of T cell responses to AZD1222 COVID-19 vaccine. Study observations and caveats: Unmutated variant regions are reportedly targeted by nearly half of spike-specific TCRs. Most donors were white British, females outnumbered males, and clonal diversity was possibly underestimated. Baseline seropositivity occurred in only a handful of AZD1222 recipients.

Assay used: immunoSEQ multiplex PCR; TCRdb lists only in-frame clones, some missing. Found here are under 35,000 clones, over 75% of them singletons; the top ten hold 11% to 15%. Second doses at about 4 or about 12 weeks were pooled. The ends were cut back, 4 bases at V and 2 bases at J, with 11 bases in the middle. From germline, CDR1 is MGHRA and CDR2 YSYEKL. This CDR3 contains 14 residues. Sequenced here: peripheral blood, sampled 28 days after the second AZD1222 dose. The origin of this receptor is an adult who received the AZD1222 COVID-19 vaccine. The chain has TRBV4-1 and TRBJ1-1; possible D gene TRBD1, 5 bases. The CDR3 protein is CASSLWGRNTEAFF. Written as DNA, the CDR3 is TGCGCCAGCAGCCTCTGGGGCAGAAACACTGAAGCTTTCTTT.